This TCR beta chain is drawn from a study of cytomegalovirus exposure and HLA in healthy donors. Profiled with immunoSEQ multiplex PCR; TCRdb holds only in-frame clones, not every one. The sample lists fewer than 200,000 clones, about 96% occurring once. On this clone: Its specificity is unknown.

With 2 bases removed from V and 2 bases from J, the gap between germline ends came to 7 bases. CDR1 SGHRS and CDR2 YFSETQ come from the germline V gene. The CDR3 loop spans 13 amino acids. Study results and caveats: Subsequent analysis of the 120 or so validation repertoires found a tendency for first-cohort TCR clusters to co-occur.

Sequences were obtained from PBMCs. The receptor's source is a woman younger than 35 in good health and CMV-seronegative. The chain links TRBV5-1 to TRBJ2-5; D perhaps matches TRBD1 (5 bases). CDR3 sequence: CASSFQGQETQYF. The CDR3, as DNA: TGCGCCAGCAGCTTCCAGGGTCAAGAGACCCAGTACTTC.